This section outlines one T cell receptor beta chain sequence together with its context. As yet, its antigen is unknown. This entry comes from a study of cytomegalovirus exposure and HLA in healthy donors. Study information: Inside one of the first data releases sat 85 million or so unique TCRs taken from HLA-typed donors. Notes on the study in general: Whilst most TCR sequences proved rare, a subset of public TCRs occurred across many donors. In a later analysis, productive TCRs from donors in an Asian-associated ancestry cluster reportedly carried fewer N-insertions than the cohort mean.

Regarding donors, all were healthy bone marrow donors. From germline, CDR1 is PRHDT and CDR2 FYEKMQ (reference sequence). V was pared by 2 bases and J by 0 bases, with 2 bases of the junction left unmatched. The CDR3 extends over 16 amino acids. This PCR relied on a set of 60 Vbeta primers and 13 Jbeta primers. The protocol was immunoSEQ multiplex PCR, while the TCRdb copy is restricted to in-frame clones and leaves out a portion. The sample lists some 120,000 clones, approximately 87% occurring once. The source material was PBMCs. V is TRBV13 and J is TRBJ2-4, with 9 bases matching TRBD1. This clonotype was sampled from a man aged 18 to 29 in good health and CMV-seropositive. CDR3 region: CASSLQTGGAKNIQYF. CDR3 in DNA: TGTGCCAGCAGCTTACAGACAGGGGGAGCCAAAAACATTCAGTACTTC.